This T cell receptor beta chain emerged from a study of blood T cell repertoires in COVID-19. After removal of 3 bases from V and 2 bases from J, the junction contained 1 base not matched to a gene. The CDR3 covers 15 residues. Germline CDR1 is SGHAT and CDR2 is FQNNGV. In the source study's methods: Reference gene primer amplification in the assay estimated nucleated cell counts. Method: immunoSEQ multiplex PCR; TCRdb's copy keeps in-frame clones and lacks some. V and J calls and clone size are as listed in that table; D and trimming were resolved from the DNA. The sample carries about 130,000 clones, 75% to 90% recorded once. Clinical histories supplied by participants themselves formed the basis of cohort assignment.

The rearrangement links TRBV11-2 to TRBJ2-1; 10 nucleotides match TRBD2. The sequenced sample consisted of PBMCs or T cells enriched from blood (not recorded which). The receptor was isolated from a woman aged 45-65 years who had recovered from COVID-19. CDR3 DNA: TGTGCCAGCAGCTTTAGCGGGGGGACCTACAATGAGCAGTTCTTC. Translation: CASSFSGGTYNEQFF.